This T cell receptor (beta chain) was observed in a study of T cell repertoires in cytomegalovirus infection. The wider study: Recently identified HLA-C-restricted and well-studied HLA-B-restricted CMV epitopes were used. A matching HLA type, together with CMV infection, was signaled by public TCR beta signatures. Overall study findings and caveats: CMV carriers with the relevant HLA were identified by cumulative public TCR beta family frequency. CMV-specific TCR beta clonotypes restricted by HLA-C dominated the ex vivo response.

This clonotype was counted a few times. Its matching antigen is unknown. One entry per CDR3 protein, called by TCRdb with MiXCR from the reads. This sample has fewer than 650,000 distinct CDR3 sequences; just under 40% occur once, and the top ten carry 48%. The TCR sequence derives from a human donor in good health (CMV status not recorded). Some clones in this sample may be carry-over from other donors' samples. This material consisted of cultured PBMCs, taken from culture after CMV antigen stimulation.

The CDR3 nucleotides are TGTGCCAGCAGCTTTTTGAGGGGGGGCAGTTGGGATGAGCAGTTCTTC. Translating gives CASSFLRGGSWDEQFF. This chain uses TRBV7-2 with TRBJ2-1; D may be TRBD2 (7 bases). V lost 3 bases and J 8 bases, leaving 20 bases between the germline ends. The V gene's germline CDR1 is SGHTA and CDR2 FQGNSA. CDR3 length equals 16 residues. Together with reference TRBV7-2 and TRBJ2-1, the CDR3 gives the full variable domain: GAGVSQSPSNKVTEKGKDVELRCDPISGHTALYWYRQSLGQGLEFLIYFQGNSAPDKSGLPSDRFSAERTGGSVSTLTIQRTQQEDSAVYLCASSFLRGGSWDEQFFGPGTRLTVL.